Following are 8 T cell receptor beta chains from one sample sequenced in a study of Ad26.COV2.S vaccination and SARS-CoV-2 variants listed by TCRdb under 2021. What this sample's treatment or condition label stands for: approximately 18 received Ad26.COV2.S at low or high dose, single or two shots; about 5 received placebo; per-sample allocation not given. Repertoires of vaccine and placebo recipients were sequenced from samples taken on day 63 after the first injection. The library was built by means of the immunoSEQ multiplex PCR assay. TCRdb carries this immuneACCESS record with in-frame sequences only. Its versions omit some clonotypes, under half of them owing to an unresolved V gene in the studies checked, with the rest unexplained. Present in this sample are fewer than 500,000 clones, 75% to 95% of which were seen just once. The top ten hold 12% of the sample. Sequenced material: peripheral blood, taken in a trial of Ad26.COV2.S vaccine versus placebo. The source of these receptors is a person aged 18-65 years who received the Ad26.COV2.S COVID-19 vaccine or a placebo.

In this sample, this clone turned up a few times. The chain's CDR3 is CASSLQGLFTEAFF. The CDR3 DNA reads as TGTGCCAGCAGCTTACAGGGGTTGTTCACTGAAGCTTTCTTT. This sequence joins TRBV7-2 and TRBJ1-1; maybe TRBD1 (6 bases). V was shortened by 2 bases and J by 4 bases, with 11 bases between the two germline ends. The CDR3 has 14 amino acids. Germline-derived CDR1 and CDR2 are SGHTA and FQGNSA.

This clone showed up just once. The chain uses TRBV7-2 and TRBJ2-7; no definite D call. The CDR3 is 13 amino acids. V was clipped by 6 bases and J by 0 bases, with 9 bases between them. Germline CDR1 reads SGHTA; CDR2 reads FQGNSA. In DNA form, the CDR3 reads TGTGCCAGCAGTGAGGACGTCTCCTACGAGCAGTACTTC. It yields the protein CASSEDVSYEQYF. Together with reference TRBV7-2 and TRBJ2-7, the CDR3 gives the full variable domain: GAGVSQSPSNKVTEKGKDVELRCDPISGHTALYWYRQSLGQGLEFLIYFQGNSAPDKSGLPSDRFSAERTGGSVSTLTIQRTQQEDSAVYLCASSEDVSYEQYFGPGTRLTVT.

The V gene is TRBV2, the J gene TRBJ1-1; the match to TRBD1 covers 8 bases. The V gene end was trimmed by 6 bases and the J gene end by 10 bases; junction bases not matched to a gene: 7. Per germline, CDR1 SNHLY and CDR2 FYNNEI. The CDR3 has 12 amino acids. Written as DNA, the CDR3 is TGTGCCAGCAGGGGGACAGGTCCCTCAGCTTTCTTT. Translated, it gives CASRGTGPSAFF.

This rearrangement joins TRBV7-2 to TRBJ1-1; D possibly corresponds to TRBD1 (6 bases). V lost 5 bases and J 8 bases, leaving 18 bases between the germline ends. The CDR3 spans 14 residues. CDR1 SGHTA and CDR2 FQGNSA come from the germline V gene. CDR3 nucleotides: TGTGCCAGCAGCCCGACTCGGGTAGGACAGGAAGCTTTCTTT. This gives the protein CASSPTRVGQEAFF.

This clone came up once. CDR3 residues: CAWRRGEQFF. In nucleotides, the CDR3 is TGTGCCTGGAGGCGGGGTGAGCAGTTCTTC. The V gene is TRBV30, the J gene TRBJ2-1, with a possible D match to TRBD2 (6 bases). Germline V gives CDR1 GTSNPN, CDR2 SVGIG (reference sequence). CDR3 length: 10 residues. Trimming took 3 bases from V and 9 from J, leaving 6 bases between them.

The V call is TRBV11-2, the J call TRBJ2-1, with 11 bases that match TRBD2. With V trimmed by 6 bases and J by 9 bases, 10 bases remained unmatched. Looked up from germline, CDR1 is SGHAT and CDR2 is FQNNGV. This CDR3 has 15 amino acids. The CDR3 DNA follows: TGTGCCAGCAGTAAAAAACCGGGACTAGCGGTTGAGCAGTTCTTC. Its translation: CASSKKPGLAVEQFF.

To note about this clone: The same CDR3 also results from other DNA sequences found in this sample. This rearrangement joins TRBV18 to TRBJ2-7, with D hard to call. The CDR3 length is 11 residues. CDR1 KGHSH and CDR2 LQKENI come from the germline V gene. Trimming stripped 5 bases from V and 3 bases from J, with 5 bases between. The CDR3 DNA follows: TGTGCCAGCTCATCTAACTACGAGCAGTACTTC. Residues: CASSSNYEQYF.

The chain is built from TRBV11-2 and TRBJ2-2; possible D gene TRBD1, 6 bases. The CDR3 covers 14 residues. V was cut by 4 bases and J by 4 bases, with 10 bases left in between. Germline assignment: CDR1 SGHAT and CDR2 FQNNGV. The CDR3 spells CASSSGVSTGELFF. The CDR3 bases are TGTGCCAGCAGCTCAGGGGTTAGCACCGGGGAGCTGTTTTTT. Based on the CDR3 plus reference TRBV11-2 and TRBJ2-2, the full variable domain is EAGVAQSPRYKIIEKRQSVAFWCNPISGHATLYWYQQILGQGPKLLIQFQNNGVVDDSQLPKDRFSAERLKGVDSTLKIQPAKLEDSAVYLCASSSGVSTGELFFGEGSRLTVL.